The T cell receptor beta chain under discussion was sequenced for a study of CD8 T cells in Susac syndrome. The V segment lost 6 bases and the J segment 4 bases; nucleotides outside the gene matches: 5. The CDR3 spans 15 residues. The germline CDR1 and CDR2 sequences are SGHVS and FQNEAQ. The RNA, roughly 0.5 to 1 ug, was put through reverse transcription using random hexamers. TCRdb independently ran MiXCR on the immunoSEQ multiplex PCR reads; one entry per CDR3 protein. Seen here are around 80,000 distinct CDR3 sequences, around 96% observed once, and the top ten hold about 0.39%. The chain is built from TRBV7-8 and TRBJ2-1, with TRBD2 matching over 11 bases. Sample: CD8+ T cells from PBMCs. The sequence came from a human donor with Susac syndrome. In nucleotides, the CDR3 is TGTGCCAGCAGTTATTTAGCGGGAGGGTACAATGAGCAGTTCTTC. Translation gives CASSYLAGGYNEQFF. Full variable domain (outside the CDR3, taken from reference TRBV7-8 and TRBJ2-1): GAGVSQSPRYKVAKRGQDVALRCDPISGHVSLFWYQQALGQGPEFLTYFQNEAQLDKSGLPSDRFFAERPEGSVSTLKIQRTQQEDSAVYLCASSYLAGGYNEQFFGPGTRLTVL.